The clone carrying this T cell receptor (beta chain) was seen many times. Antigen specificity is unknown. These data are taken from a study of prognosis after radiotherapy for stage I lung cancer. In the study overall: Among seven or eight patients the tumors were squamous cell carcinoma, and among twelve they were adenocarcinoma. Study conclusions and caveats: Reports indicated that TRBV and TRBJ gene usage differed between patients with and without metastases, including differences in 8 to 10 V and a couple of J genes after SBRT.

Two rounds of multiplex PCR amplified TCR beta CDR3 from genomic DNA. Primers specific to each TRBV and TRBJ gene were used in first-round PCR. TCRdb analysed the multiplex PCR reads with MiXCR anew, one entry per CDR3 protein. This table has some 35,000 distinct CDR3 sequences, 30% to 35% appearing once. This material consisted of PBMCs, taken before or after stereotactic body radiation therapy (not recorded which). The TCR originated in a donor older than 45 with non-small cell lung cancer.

The CDR3: CSAPWGGGGPGYTF. The CDR3 bases are TGCAGTGCTCCCTGGGGCGGGGGAGGTCCAGGCTACACCTTC. The rearrangement links TRBV20-1 to TRBJ1-2, with D perhaps TRBD1 (5 bases). V lost 5 bases and J 8 bases, leaving 21 bases between the germline ends. The CDR3 totals 14 residues. Germline V gene data show CDR1 as DFQATT and CDR2 as SNEGSKA (reference sequence).